The clone carrying this TCR beta chain was seen only a few times. Its antigen is not known. Only healthy Caucasians were enrolled as donors. The data originate from a study of identical twins. TCRdb reprocessed the 5' RACE reads with MiXCR, giving one entry per CDR3 protein. The repertoire holds 500,000 to 700,000 distinct CDR3 sequences, with less than 9% as singletons. Study-level results: Twin-shared out-of-frame alpha sequences were enriched for low generation probability. Modeled out-of-frame TCR alpha sharing in monozygotic twins fell below observed levels.

V lost 1 base and J lost 0; bases outside the gene matches: 11. The CDR3 covers 19 residues. Germline values: CDR1 MGHRA, CDR2 YSYEKL. These data also featured in a second study, about yellow fever vaccine responses in identical twins.

The receptor was derived from a woman younger than 35 in good health. Sequenced sample: PBMCs. V and J are TRBV4-1 and TRBJ2-3; 9 bases fit TRBD2. Here the CDR3 reads CASSQGLAVNPSSTDTQYF. Written as DNA, the CDR3 is TGCGCCAGCAGCCAAGGACTAGCGGTCAATCCCTCTAGCACAGATACGCAGTATTTT.